Listed below are T cell receptor beta chains from one sample, sequenced in a study of blood T cell repertoires in COVID-19. The method was immunoSEQ multiplex PCR; TCRdb's version includes in-frame clones alone and lacks a portion of them. The data show almost 90,000 clones, roughly 88% seen once. The material sequenced was peripheral blood. The source is a man of 80 years or more with acute or convalescent COVID-19. CDR3s include the opening cysteine and the closing phenylalanine or tryptophan. D genes are given only for firm matches. Clone size is given for some rows only: seen once, a few or many times, or a class if the clone is expanded.

d_call j_call clone_size v_call cdr3_aa cdr3_nt
- TRBJ1-5 - TRBV7-2 CASSLFGGQPQHF TGTGCCAGCAGCTTATTTGGAGGTCAGCCCCAGCATTTT
TRBD1 TRBJ1-2 - TRBV7-9 CASSLGQGIYGYTF TGTGCCAGCAGCTTGGGACAGGGGATCTATGGCTACACCTTC
TRBD1 TRBJ1-1 - TRBV4-1 CASSQRGTGGFTEAFF TGCGCCAGCAGCCAGAGGGGGACAGGGGGCTTCACTGAAGCTTTCTTT
TRBD1 TRBJ2-2 - TRBV19 CASSITGGRNTGELFF TGTGCCAGTAGTATAACAGGGGGCCGGAACACCGGGGAGCTGTTTTTT
TRBD1 TRBJ1-5 few TRBV2 CASSYGQGNQPQHF TGTGCCAGCAGTTACGGACAGGGCAATCAGCCCCAGCATTTT
TRBD1 TRBJ1-5 - TRBV2 CASSATGNSNQPQHF TGTGCCAGCAGCGCGACAGGGAATAGCAATCAGCCCCAGCATTTT
- TRBJ1-5 - TRBV27 CASTGQYSNQPQHF TGTGCCAGCACTGGACAGTATAGCAATCAGCCCCAGCATTTT
TRBD1 TRBJ2-7 - TRBV10-1 CASSESDGTGYHEQYF TGCGCCAGCAGTGAGTCGGACGGGACAGGGTACCACGAGCAGTACTTC
- TRBJ1-1 few TRBV18 CASSPPSGGAEGTEAFF TGTGCCAGCTCACCACCGTCCGGCGGGGCGGAGGGCACTGAAGCTTTCTTT
- TRBJ2-4 - TRBV19 CASSIGFSVGGNGAKNIQYF TGTGCCAGTAGTATTGGCTTTTCTGTGGGGGGTAATGGGGCCAAAAACATTCAGTACTTC
- TRBJ2-1 - TRBV27 CASSFSGNEQFF TGTGCCAGCAGTTTTAGCGGCAATGAGCAGTTCTTC
TRBD2 TRBJ2-3 - TRBV6-4 CASSEAPRGSGRDTQYF TGTGCCAGCAGTGAAGCCCCCCGGGGTAGCGGGAGAGATACGCAGTATTTT
- TRBJ2-2 - TRBV11-3 CASSRDRTGELFF TGTGCCAGCAGCCGCGACAGGACCGGGGAGCTGTTTTTT
TRBD1 TRBJ1-2 - TRBV5-1 CASSSTGGHYGYTF TGCGCCAGCAGCTCGACAGGGGGTCACTATGGCTACACCTTC
TRBD1 TRBJ1-1 - TRBV7-2 CASRYGTAGEAFF TGTGCCAGCAGGTACGGGACAGCTGGTGAAGCTTTCTTT
- TRBJ1-2 few TRBV5-1 CASSLEGGNGGYTF TGCGCCAGCAGCCTCGAGGGGGGGAACGGTGGCTACACCTTC
- TRBJ2-5 - TRBV7-2 CASSLKRAVQETQYF TGTGCCAGCAGCTTAAAGCGGGCAGTTCAAGAGACCCAGTACTTC
- TRBJ2-2 - TRBV7-3 CASSLVGGTGELFF TGTGCCAGCAGCTTAGTAGGGGGCACCGGGGAGCTGTTTTTT
- TRBJ2-7 - TRBV27 CASSFPREPAYEQYF TGTGCCAGCAGTTTCCCCAGGGAACCCGCCTACGAGCAGTACTTC
- TRBJ1-5 few TRBV21-1 CASSKDGGQPQHF TGTGCCAGCAGCAAAGACGGGGGTCAGCCCCAGCATTTT
TRBD1 TRBJ2-1 once TRBV7-9 CASSLRDRGRKFF TGTGCCAGCAGCTTAAGAGACAGGGGGCGCAAGTTCTTC
TRBD2 TRBJ2-1 - TRBV19 CASSIGGGGYNEQFF TGTGCCAGTAGTATAGGCGGGGGTGGCTACAATGAGCAGTTCTTC
- TRBJ2-7 few TRBV7-9 CASSPTSYEQYF TGTGCCAGCAGCCCTACGTCCTACGAGCAGTACTTC
- TRBJ1-6 once TRBV24-1 CATNSRDSYYNSPLHF TGTGCCACCAATTCACGGGACTCGTACTATAATTCACCCCTCCACTTT